The subject of this entry is one T cell receptor (beta chain). The record originates from a study of T cells of healthy individuals. In TCRdb, the 5' RACE reads were re-called with MiXCR into one record per CDR3 protein. This table holds nearly 100,000 distinct CDR3 sequences, 15% to 20% found once. This TCR was recovered from a human donor in good health.

CDR3 sequence (DNA): TGTGCCAGCAGTGAATGGTCACCCCTCCACTTT. This codes for CASSEWSPLHF. The rearrangement links TRBV6-1 to TRBJ1-6; D uncertain. The CDR3 length is 11 residues. CDR1 and CDR2 (germline): MNHNS, SASEGT. The V gene lost 2 bases and the J gene lost 10 bases, with 3 bases spanning the gap.